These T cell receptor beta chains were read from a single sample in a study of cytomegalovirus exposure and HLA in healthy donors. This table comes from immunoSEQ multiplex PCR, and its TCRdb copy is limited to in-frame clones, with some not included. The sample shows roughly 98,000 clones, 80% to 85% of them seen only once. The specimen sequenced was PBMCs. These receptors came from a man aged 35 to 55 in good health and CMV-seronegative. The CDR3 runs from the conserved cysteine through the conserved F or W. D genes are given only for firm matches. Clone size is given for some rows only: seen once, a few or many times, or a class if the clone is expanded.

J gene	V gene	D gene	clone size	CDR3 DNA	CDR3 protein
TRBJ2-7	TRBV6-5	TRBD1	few	TGTGCCAGCAGTTCTTCAAGGACAGGGGGGTTGTACGAGCAGTACTTC	CASSSSRTGGLYEQYF
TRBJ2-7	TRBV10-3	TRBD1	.	TGTGCCATCAGTGTAGCGACAGGGGTCTCCTACGAGCAGTACTTC	CAISVATGVSYEQYF
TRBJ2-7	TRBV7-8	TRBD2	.	TGTGCCAGCAGCATCGCCCGACTAGCGGGGGGCCCTAGCTCCTACGAGCAGTACTTC	CASSIARLAGGPSSYEQYF
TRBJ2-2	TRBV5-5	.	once	TGTGCCAGCAGCTTAACGACTGAGATCACCGGGGAGCTGTTTTTT	CASSLTTEITGELFF
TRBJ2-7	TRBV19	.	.	TGTGCCAGTAGTATAGATCGGGACTACGAGCAGTACTTC	CASSIDRDYEQYF
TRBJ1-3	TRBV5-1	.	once	TGCGCCAGCAGCGGGGCTACGACCGGGGGAAACACCATATATTTT	CASSGATTGGNTIYF
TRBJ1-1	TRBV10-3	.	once	TGTGCCACGACCGCGGTTAACACTGAAGCTTTCTTT	CATTAVNTEAFF
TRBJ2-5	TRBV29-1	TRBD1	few	TGCAGCCAGAGTTTTGGGACAGGGGACCAAGAGACCCAGTACTTC	CSQSFGTGDQETQYF
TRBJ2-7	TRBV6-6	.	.	TGTGCCAGCAGTCCCCGGGACTGGCCATCCTACGAGCAGTACTTC	CASSPRDWPSYEQYF
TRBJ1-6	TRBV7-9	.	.	TGTGCCAGCAGCTCATATAATTCACCCCTCCACTTT	CASSSYNSPLHF
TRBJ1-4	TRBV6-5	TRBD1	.	TGTGCCAGCAGTTACTCATTAGGGGGCAGGGAAAAACTGTTTTTT	CASSYSLGGREKLFF
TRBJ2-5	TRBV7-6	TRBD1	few	TGTGCCAGCAGCTTAGGGGACAGGCAAGAGACCCAGTACTTC	CASSLGDRQETQYF
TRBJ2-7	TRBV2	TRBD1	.	TGTGCCAGCAGTGAAGCGGGGACAGGGCGGCGGGAGCAGTACTTC	CASSEAGTGRREQYF
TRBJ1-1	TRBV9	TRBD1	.	TGTGCCAGCAGCGCCAGCGGGACAGGGCTTACTGAAGCTTTCTTT	CASSASGTGLTEAFF
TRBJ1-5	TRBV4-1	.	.	TGCGCCAGCAGCCAAGCCGGGGATGGGCAGCCCCAGCATTTT	CASSQAGDGQPQHF
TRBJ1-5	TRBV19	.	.	TGTGCCAGTAGTATACGCCGGGGGGGCGGACCGTGGGGCCAGCCCCAGCATTTT	CASSIRRGGGPWGQPQHF
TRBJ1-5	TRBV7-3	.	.	TGTGCCAGCAGCAAGGGCCCCGGGGAGCCCCAGCATTTT	CASSKGPGEPQHF
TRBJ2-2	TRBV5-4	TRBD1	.	TGTGCCAGCAGCCGGGGACAGGGGGCGCCCGGGGAGCTGTTTTTT	CASSRGQGAPGELFF
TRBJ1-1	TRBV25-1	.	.	TGTGCCACCGGGGGGCGCTGGACTGAAGCTTTCTTT	CATGGRWTEAFF
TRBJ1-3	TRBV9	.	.	TGTGCCAGCAGCGTGGCCGCCGACTCTGGAAACACCATATATTTT	CASSVAADSGNTIYF
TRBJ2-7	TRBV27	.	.	TGTGCCAGCAGTTTAGGGGGCCTTTACGAGCAGTACTTC	CASSLGGLYEQYF
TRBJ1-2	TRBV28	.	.	TGTGCCAGCAGTTTAGCGGGGGGACCCATCCATTACTATGGCTACACCTTC	CASSLAGGPIHYYGYTF
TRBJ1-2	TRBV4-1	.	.	TGCGCCAGCAGCCAAGATTATGGGGGACAAGCATTTGGCTACACCTTC	CASSQDYGGQAFGYTF
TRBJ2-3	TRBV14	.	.	TGTGCCAGCAGCCCCCACACAGCACCCCAACACGGAGATACGCAGTATTTT	CASSPHTAPQHGDTQYF
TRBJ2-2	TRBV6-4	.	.	TGTGCCAGCAGTGCCTCTGGGGCGGGGGCCTCAGGAGCCGGGGAGCTGTTTTTT	CASSASGAGASGAGELFF
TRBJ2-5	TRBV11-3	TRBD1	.	TGTGCCAGCAGCTTGGATGGACAGGGACAAGAGACCCAGTACTTC	CASSLDGQGQETQYF
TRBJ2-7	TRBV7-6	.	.	TGTGCCAGCAGCCCCGAGGCAGGGCTCCACGAGCAGTACTTC	CASSPEAGLHEQYF
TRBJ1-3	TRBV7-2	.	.	TGTGCCAGCAGCTTGCAGGGAAACACCATATATTTT	CASSLQGNTIYF
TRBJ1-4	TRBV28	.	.	TGTGCCAGCAAAGCCCGCAACATCCCAGGGGAAAAACTGTTTTTT	CASKARNIPGEKLFF
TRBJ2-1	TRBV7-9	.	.	TGTGCCAGCAGCTTATCTCAGGGCTACAATGAGCAGTTCTTC	CASSLSQGYNEQFF
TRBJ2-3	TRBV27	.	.	TGTGCCAGCAGTTTATCGGAGCGTGGCACAGATACGCAGTATTTT	CASSLSERGTDTQYF
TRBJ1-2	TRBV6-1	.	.	TGTGCCAGCAGAGACGGGACTGGCGGCTATGGCTACACCTTC	CASRDGTGGYGYTF
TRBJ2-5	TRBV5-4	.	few	TGTGCCAGCAGCTTGGCTGGGGGGGCAGGCCGGGGGACCCAGTACTTC	CASSLAGGAGRGTQYF
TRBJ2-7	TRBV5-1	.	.	TGCGCCAGCAGCTCCGACTTCTCCTACGAGCAGTACTTC	CASSSDFSYEQYF
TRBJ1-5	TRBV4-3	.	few	TGCGCCAGCAGCCAAGAATTCGTACTTAATCAGCCCCAGCATTTT	CASSQEFVLNQPQHF
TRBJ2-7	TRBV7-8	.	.	TGTGCCAGCAGCTTAGAAGACTCCGTCGGATCCTACGAGCAGTACTTC	CASSLEDSVGSYEQYF
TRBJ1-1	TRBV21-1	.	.	TGTGCCAGCAGCAAAGCAGGGACAGGATCGAACACTAGAACAAGAAACACTGAAGCTTTCTTT	CASSKAGTGSNTRTRNTEAFF
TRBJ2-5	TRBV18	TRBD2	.	TGTGCCAGCTCACGACCTTTAGCGGGGAAAGAGACCCAGTACTTC	CASSRPLAGKETQYF
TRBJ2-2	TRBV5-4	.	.	TGTGCCAGCAGCGTGGGCAGGGATAACACCGGGGAGCTGTTTTTT	CASSVGRDNTGELFF
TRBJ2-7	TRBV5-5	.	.	TGTGCCAGCAGCTTGGACAGGGCCTACTTCTACGAGCAGTACTTC	CASSLDRAYFYEQYF
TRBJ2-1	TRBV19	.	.	TGTGCCAGTGGGCCTGACTACAATGAGCAGTTCTTC	CASGPDYNEQFF
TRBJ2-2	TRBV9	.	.	TGTGCCAGCAGCGTAGGGCAAAGGAACACCGGGGAGCTGTTTTTT	CASSVGQRNTGELFF
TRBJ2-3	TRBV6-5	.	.	TGTGCCAGCAGCTTACTCTTAGATACGCAGTATTTT	CASSLLLDTQYF
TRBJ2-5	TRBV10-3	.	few	TGTGCCATCAGTGAGTCGAGGCTACAGGGCGAACAAGAGACCCAGTACTTC	CAISESRLQGEQETQYF
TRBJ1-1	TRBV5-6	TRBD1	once	TGTGCCAGCAGCTTGGCCAACAGGGGGCCTGGCACTGAAGCTTTCTTT	CASSLANRGPGTEAFF
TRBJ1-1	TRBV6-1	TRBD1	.	TGTGCCAGCAGTGGTGGGACAGGGCGGGCTGAAGCTTTCTTT	CASSGGTGRAEAFF
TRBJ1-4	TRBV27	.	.	TGTGCCAGCAGTTTAGGGCAACCTATTGTAAAACTGTTTTTT	CASSLGQPIVKLFF
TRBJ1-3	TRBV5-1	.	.	TGCGCCAGCAGCTCCCGGGAACCTGGAAACACCATATATTTT	CASSSREPGNTIYF
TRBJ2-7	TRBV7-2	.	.	TGTGCCAGCAGCTTAGACGGGGGAGCGTCCTACGAGCAGTACTTC	CASSLDGGASYEQYF
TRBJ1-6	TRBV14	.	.	TGTGCCAGCAGCCAAGAGAGTTTTGCCCTCCACTTT	CASSQESFALHF
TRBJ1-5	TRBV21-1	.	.	TGTGCCAGCAGCGCCCAAAAATCTCGGAAAATAGCATGGCATCAGCCCCAGCATTTT	CASSAQKSRKIAWHQPQHF
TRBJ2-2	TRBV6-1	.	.	TGTGCCAGCATCGCAGGGATCGGTGGCACCGGGGAGCTGTTTTTT	CASIAGIGGTGELFF
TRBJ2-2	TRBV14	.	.	TGTGCCAGCAGCCCCCACAGGGACACCGGGGAGCTGTTTTTT	CASSPHRDTGELFF